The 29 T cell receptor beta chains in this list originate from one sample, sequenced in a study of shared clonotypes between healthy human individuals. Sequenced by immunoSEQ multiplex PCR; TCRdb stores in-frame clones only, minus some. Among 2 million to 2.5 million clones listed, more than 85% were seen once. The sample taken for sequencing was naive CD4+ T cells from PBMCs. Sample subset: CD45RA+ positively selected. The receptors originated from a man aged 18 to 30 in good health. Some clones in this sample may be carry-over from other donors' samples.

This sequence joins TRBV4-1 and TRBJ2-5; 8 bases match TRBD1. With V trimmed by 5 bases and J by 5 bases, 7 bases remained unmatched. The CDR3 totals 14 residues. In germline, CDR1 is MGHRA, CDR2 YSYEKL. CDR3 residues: CASSIRQGRETQYF. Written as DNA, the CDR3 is TGCGCCAGCAGCATCCGACAGGGGAGGGAGACCCAGTACTTC.

CDR3 loop: CASSQDTRPYGYTF. The CDR3 DNA reads as TGTGCCAGCAGCCAAGATACCAGGCCCTATGGCTACACCTTC. The chain joins TRBV14 to TRBJ1-2, with D unresolved. There are 14 residues in the CDR3. Germline CDR1 SGHDN, CDR2 FVKESK. Trimming stripped 0 bases from V and 4 bases from J, with 9 bases between.

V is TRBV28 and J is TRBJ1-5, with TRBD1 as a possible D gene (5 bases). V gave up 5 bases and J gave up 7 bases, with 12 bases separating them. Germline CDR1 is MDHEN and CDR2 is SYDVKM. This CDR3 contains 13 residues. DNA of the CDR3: TGTGCCAGCAGTGGGGGGAGCGGGCAGCCCCAGCATTTT. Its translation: CASSGGSGQPQHF.

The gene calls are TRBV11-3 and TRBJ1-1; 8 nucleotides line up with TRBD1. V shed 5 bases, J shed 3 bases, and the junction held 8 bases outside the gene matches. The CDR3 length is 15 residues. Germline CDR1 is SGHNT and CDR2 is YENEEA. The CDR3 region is CASSPGTGDYTEAFF. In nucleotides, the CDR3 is TGTGCCAGCAGCCCAGGGACAGGAGATTACACTGAAGCTTTCTTT.

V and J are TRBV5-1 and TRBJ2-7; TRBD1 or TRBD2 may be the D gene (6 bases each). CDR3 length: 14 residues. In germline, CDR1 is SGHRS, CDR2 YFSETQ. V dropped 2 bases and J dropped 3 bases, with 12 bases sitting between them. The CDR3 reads CASSFRTAGYEQYF. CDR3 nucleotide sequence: TGCGCCAGCAGCTTTCGGACAGCGGGCTACGAGCAGTACTTC.

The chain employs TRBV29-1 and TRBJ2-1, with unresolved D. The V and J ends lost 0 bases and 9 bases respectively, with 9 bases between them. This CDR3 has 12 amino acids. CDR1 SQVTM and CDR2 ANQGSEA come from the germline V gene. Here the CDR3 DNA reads TGCAGCGTTGAAGATATTTTAGGTGAGCAGTTCTTC. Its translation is CSVEDILGEQFF.

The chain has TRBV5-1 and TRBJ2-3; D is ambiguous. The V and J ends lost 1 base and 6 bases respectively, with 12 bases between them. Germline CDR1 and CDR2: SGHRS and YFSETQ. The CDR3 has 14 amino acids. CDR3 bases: TGCGCCAGCAGCTTGACCTGGGCATCGGATACGCAGTATTTT. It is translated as CASSLTWASDTQYF.

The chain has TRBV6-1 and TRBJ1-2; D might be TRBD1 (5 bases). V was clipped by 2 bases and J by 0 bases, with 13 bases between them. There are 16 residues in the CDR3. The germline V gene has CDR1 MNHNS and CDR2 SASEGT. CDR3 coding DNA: TGTGCCAGCAGTGAATTGAGCAGGGCCCCTAACTATGGCTACACCTTC. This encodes CASSELSRAPNYGYTF.

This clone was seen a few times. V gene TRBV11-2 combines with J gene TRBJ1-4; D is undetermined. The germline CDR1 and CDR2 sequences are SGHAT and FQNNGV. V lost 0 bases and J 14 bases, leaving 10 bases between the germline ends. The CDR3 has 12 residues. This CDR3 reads CASSLEGGRLFF. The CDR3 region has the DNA TGTGCCAGCAGCTTAGAGGGCGGACGGCTGTTTTTT.

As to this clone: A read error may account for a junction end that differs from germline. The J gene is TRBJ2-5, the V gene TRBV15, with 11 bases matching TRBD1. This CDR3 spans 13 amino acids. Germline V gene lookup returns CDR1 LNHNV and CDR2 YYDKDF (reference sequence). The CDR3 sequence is CAARTGGWETQYF. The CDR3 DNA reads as TGTGCCGCCAGGACAGGGGGCTGGGAGACCCAGTACTTC.

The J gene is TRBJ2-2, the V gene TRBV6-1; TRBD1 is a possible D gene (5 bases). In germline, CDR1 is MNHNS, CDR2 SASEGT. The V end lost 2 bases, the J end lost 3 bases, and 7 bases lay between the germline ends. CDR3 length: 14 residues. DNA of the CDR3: TGTGCCAGCAGTGAAATCAGGGACACCGGGGAGCTGTTTTTT. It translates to CASSEIRDTGELFF.

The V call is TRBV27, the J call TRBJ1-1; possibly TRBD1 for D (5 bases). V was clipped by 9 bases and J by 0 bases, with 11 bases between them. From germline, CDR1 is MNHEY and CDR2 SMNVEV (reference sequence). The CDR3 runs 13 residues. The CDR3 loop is CARARGMNTEAFF. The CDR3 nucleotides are TGTGCCAGAGCTCGGGGGATGAACACTGAAGCTTTCTTT.

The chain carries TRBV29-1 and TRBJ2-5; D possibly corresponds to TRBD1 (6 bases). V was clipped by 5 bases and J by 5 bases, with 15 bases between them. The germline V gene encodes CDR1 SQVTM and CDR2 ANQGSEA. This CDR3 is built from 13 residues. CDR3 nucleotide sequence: TGCAGCGTTAAGAGGACAGAAGGGGAGACCCAGTACTTC. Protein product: CSVKRTEGETQYF.

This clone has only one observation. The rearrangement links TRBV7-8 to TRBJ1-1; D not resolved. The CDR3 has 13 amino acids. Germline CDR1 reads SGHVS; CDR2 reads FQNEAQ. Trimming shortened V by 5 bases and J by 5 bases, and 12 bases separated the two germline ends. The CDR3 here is CASSRRWETEAFF. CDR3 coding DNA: TGTGCCAGCAGCCGCAGATGGGAGACTGAAGCTTTCTTT.

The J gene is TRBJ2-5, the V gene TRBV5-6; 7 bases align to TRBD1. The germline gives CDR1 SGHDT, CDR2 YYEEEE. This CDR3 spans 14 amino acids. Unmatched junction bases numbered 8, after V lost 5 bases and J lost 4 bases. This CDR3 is CASSHDRVGETQYF. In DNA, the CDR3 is TGTGCCAGCAGTCACGACAGGGTCGGAGAGACCCAGTACTTC.

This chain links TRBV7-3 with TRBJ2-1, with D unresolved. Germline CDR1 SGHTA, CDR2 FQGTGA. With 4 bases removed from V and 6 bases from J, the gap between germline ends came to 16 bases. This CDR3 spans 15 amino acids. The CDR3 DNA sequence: TGTGCCAGCAGCTCCCGGCTCGGTAGCCTCAATGAGCAGTTCTTC. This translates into CASSSRLGSLNEQFF.

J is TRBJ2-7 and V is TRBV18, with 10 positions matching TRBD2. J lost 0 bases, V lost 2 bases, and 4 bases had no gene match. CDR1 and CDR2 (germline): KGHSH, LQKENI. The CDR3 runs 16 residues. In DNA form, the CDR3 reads TGTGCCAGCTCACCAGTGGCTAGCGGGAGCTCCTACGAGCAGTACTTC. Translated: CASSPVASGSSYEQYF.

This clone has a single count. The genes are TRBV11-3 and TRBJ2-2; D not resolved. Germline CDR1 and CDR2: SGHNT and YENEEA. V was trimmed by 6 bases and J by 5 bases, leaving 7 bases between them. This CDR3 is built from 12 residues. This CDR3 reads CASSKGTGELFF. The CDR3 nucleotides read TGTGCCAGCAGTAAGGGAACCGGGGAGCTGTTTTTT.

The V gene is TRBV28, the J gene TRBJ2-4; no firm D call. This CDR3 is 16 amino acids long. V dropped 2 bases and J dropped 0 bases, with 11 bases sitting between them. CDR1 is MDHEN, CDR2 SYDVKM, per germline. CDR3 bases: TGTGCCAGCAGTTTACGGCGACGACTAGCCAAAAACATTCAGTACTTC. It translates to CASSLRRRLAKNIQYF.

Here the CDR3 reads CASSPRGGLRATEAFF. CDR3 bases: TGTGCCAGCAGCCCGAGGGGGGGACTACGGGCCACTGAAGCTTTCTTT. V usage is TRBV7-8 and J usage is TRBJ1-1; D might be TRBD1 (6 bases). This CDR3 has 16 residues. V lost 5 bases, J lost 4 bases, and 20 bases lay in between. In germline, CDR1 is SGHVS, CDR2 FQNEAQ.

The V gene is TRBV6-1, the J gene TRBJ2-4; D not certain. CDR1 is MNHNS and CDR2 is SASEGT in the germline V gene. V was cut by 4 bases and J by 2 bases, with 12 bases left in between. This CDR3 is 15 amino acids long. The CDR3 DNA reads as TGTGCCAGCAGTGGGTTTCTGGACCCCAAAAACATTCAGTACTTC. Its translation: CASSGFLDPKNIQYF.

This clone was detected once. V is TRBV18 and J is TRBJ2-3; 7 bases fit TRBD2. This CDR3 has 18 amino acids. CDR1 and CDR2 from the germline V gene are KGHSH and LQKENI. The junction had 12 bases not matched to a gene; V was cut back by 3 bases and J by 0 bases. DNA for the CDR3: TGTGCCAGCTCACCCTTATCTACTAGCGATAAAAGCACAGATACGCAGTATTTT. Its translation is CASSPLSTSDKSTDTQYF.

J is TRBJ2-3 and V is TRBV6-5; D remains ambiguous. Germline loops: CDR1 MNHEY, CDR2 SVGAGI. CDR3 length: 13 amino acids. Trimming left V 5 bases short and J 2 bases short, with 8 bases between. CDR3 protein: CASSQQVTDTQYF. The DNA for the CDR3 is TGTGCCAGCAGTCAACAAGTCACAGATACGCAGTATTTT.

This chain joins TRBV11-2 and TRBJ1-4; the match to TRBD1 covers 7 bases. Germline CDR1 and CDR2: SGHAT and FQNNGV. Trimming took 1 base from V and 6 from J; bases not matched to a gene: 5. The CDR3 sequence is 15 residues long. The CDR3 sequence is CASSLVGTAYEKLFF. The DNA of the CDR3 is TGTGCCAGCAGCTTAGTAGGGACAGCTTATGAAAAACTGTTTTTT.

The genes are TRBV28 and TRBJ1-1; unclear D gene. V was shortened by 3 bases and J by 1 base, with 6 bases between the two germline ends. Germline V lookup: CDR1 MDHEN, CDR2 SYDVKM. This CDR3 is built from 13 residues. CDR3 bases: TGTGCCAGCAGTTTTTGGCGGAACACTGAAGCTTTCTTT. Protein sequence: CASSFWRNTEAFF.

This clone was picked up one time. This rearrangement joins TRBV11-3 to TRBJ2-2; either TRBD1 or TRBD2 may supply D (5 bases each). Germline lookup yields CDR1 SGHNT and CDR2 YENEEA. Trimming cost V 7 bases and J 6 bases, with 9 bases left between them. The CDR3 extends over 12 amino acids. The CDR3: CASTRGAGELFF. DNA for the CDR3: TGTGCCAGCACACGGGGCGCCGGGGAGCTGTTTTTT.

The CDR3 protein is CASSFSRDSYEQYF. The CDR3 coding sequence is TGTGCCAGCAGTTTCTCCCGGGACAGCTACGAGCAGTACTTC. The chain employs TRBV6-5 and TRBJ2-5, with TRBD1 identical over 7 bases. The J call may be faulty, since TRBJ2-7 better matches the DNA end. Germline V gene lookup returns CDR1 MNHEY and CDR2 SVGAGI. This CDR3 is 14 amino acids long.

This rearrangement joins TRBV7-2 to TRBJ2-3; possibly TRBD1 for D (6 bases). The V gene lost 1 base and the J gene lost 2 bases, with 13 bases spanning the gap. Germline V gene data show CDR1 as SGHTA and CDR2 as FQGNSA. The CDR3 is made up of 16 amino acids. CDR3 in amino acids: CASSLVGTTTTDTQYF. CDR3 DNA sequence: TGTGCCAGCAGCTTAGTAGGGACAACCACCACAGATACGCAGTATTTT.

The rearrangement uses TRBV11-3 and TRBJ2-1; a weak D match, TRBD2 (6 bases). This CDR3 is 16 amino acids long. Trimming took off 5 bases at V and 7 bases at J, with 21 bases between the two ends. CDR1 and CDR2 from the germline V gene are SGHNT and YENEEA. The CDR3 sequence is CASSPSGRDGWNEQFF. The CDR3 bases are TGTGCCAGCAGCCCCTCTGGGCGGGATGGGTGGAATGAGCAGTTCTTC.